This T cell receptor (beta chain) was obtained from a study of cytomegalovirus exposure and HLA in healthy donors. The primer mix had 60 Vbeta and 13 Jbeta primers. Sequencing was performed with immunoSEQ multiplex PCR; in TCRdb, only in-frame clones are kept and a portion is missing. The sample lists about 97,000 clones, 85% seen once, with 3.5% to 5% in the top ten. Whole-study results and caveats: Generally TCR sequences proved uncommon, though certain public TCRs appeared in numerous donors.

In regard to this clone: Its antigen is unidentified.

In germline, CDR1 is GTSNPN, CDR2 SVGIG (reference sequence). V gave up 2 bases and J gave up 7 bases, with 9 bases separating them. This CDR3 is 13 amino acids long. The source material was PBMCs. V usage is TRBV30 and J usage is TRBJ1-6; a possible D gene is TRBD1 (6 bases). This TCR came from a man aged 25 to 45 in good health and CMV-seronegative. This CDR3 reads CAWSPRGNSPLHF. The CDR3 DNA is TGTGCCTGGAGTCCGAGGGGGAATTCACCCCTCCACTTT. The full variable domain, rest sourced from reference TRBV30 and TRBJ1-6, is SQTIHQWPATLVQPVGSPLSLECTVEGTSNPNLYWYRQAAGRGLQLLFYSVGIGQISSEVPQNLSASRPQDRQFILSSKKLLLSDSGFYLCAWSPRGNSPLHFGNGTRLTVT.